Shown below are 31 T cell receptor beta chains from a single sample sequenced in a study of cytomegalovirus exposure and HLA in healthy donors. The PCR made use of 60 Vbeta and 13 Jbeta primers. Clones were sequenced by immunoSEQ multiplex PCR, and TCRdb holds only the in-frame ones, with some missing. The sample holds tens of thousands of clones. The sequencing input was PBMCs. The origin of the receptors is a woman aged 40 to 55 in good health and CMV-seropositive.

The chain is built from TRBV6-5 and TRBJ2-3; maybe TRBD2 (6 bases). The V end was cut by 8 bases, the J end by 5 bases, with 14 bases between. This CDR3 comprises 13 residues. Germline-derived CDR1 and CDR2 are MNHEY and SVGAGI. CDR3 residues: CASFATGGDTQYF. CDR3 DNA: TGTGCCAGCTTTGCTACCGGGGGAGATACGCAGTATTTT.

The rearrangement links TRBV28 to TRBJ2-5; possibly TRBD2 for D (6 bases). The CDR3 is made up of 14 amino acids. V was pared by 5 bases and J by 4 bases, with 14 bases between. Germline lookup yields CDR1 MDHEN and CDR2 SYDVKM. This chain's CDR3 is CASSIRWGGETQYF. In DNA form, the CDR3 reads TGTGCCAGCAGTATAAGATGGGGAGGAGAGACCCAGTACTTC.

The genes are TRBV6-1 and TRBJ2-1; 10 positions match TRBD2. With V trimmed by 3 bases and J by 10 bases, 21 bases remained unmatched. The CDR3 spans 19 residues. Germline loops: CDR1 MNHNS, CDR2 SASEGT. CDR3 bases: TGTGCCAGCAGTGATTCACACTCTCTAGCGGGAGTTCGAATACGGGAGCAGTTCTTC. Protein product: CASSDSHSLAGVRIREQFF.

This chain joins TRBV6-4 and TRBJ2-3, with D perhaps matching TRBD2 (5 bases). Germline V gives CDR1 MRHNA, CDR2 SNTAGT. Deletions cut 3 bases from V and 2 bases from J, with 12 bases between. The CDR3 runs 15 residues. CDR3 DNA: TGTGCCAGCAGTGATCACGGGGATGCCACAGATACGCAGTATTTT. Translation gives CASSDHGDATDTQYF.

V and J are TRBV27 and TRBJ1-1; D perhaps matches TRBD1 (6 bases). Germline lookup yields CDR1 MNHEY and CDR2 SMNVEV (reference sequence). CDR3 length equals 14 residues. The V end was cut by 7 bases, the J end by 5 bases, with 17 bases between. CDR3 sequence (DNA): TGTGCCAGCACGACGGCAGGGGCCGGGACTGAAGCTTTCTTT. Translated, it gives CASTTAGAGTEAFF.

The J gene is TRBJ1-1, the V gene TRBV6-5; 7 bases match TRBD1. There are 14 residues in the CDR3. Germline V CDR1 and CDR2: MNHEY, SVGAGI. The V and J ends lost 5 bases and 1 base, in that order; junction bases with no gene match: 4. CDR3: CASSRQGRNTEAFF. The DNA of the CDR3 is TGTGCCAGCAGTCGACAGGGACGGAACACTGAAGCTTTCTTT.

The V gene is TRBV14, the J gene TRBJ1-2, with a weak D call TRBD1 (6 bases). Germline CDR1 and CDR2: SGHDN and FVKESK. Trimming removed 3 bases from V and 7 bases from J, with 15 bases in between. The CDR3 is 14 residues long. Here the CDR3 DNA reads TGTGCCAGCAGCCAGACTACAGGGATAAGTGGCTACACCTTC. It is translated as CASSQTTGISGYTF.

V gene TRBV27 combines with J gene TRBJ1-1; D uncertain. Germline V gives CDR1 MNHEY, CDR2 SMNVEV (reference sequence). V gave up 4 bases and J gave up 1 base, with 13 bases separating them. This CDR3 spans 15 amino acids. The CDR3 is CASSSISGENTEAFF. The CDR3 DNA reads as TGTGCCAGCAGTTCTATTTCCGGGGAGAACACTGAAGCTTTCTTT.

This rearrangement joins TRBV2 to TRBJ1-4; D is ambiguous. The CDR3 covers 13 residues. The germline V gene encodes CDR1 SNHLY and CDR2 FYNNEI. V lost 5 bases to trimming and J lost 4 bases, with 8 bases between them. Here the CDR3 DNA reads TGTGCCAGCAGTACAGAATTTAATGAAAAACTGTTTTTT. This sequence encodes CASSTEFNEKLFF.

The genes are TRBV4-1 and TRBJ2-3, with 8 bases matching TRBD1. CDR1 is MGHRA, CDR2 YSYEKL, per germline. This CDR3 is built from 17 residues. V lost 1 base, J lost 4 bases, and 10 bases stayed unmatched. CDR3 sequence (DNA): TGCGCCAGCAGCCAAGGATTCGGGACAGGCTTTTCAGATACGCAGTATTTT. As protein: CASSQGFGTGFSDTQYF.

The chain has TRBV2 and TRBJ1-5, with a tentative D call TRBD1 (6 bases). The CDR3 has 15 residues. Germline loops: CDR1 SNHLY, CDR2 FYNNEI. The V end was cut by 6 bases, the J end by 3 bases, with 15 bases between. The CDR3 sequence is CASRPDRLNNQPQHF. The CDR3, as DNA: TGTGCCAGCAGACCGGACAGATTGAACAATCAGCCCCAGCATTTT. Variable domain in full (rest from reference TRBV2 and TRBJ1-5): EPEVTQTPSHQVTQMGQEVILRCVPISNHLYFYWYRQILGQKVEFLVSFYNNEISEKSEIFDDQFSVERPDGSNFTLKIRSTKLEDSAMYFCASRPDRLNNQPQHFGDGTRLSIL.

The genes are TRBV6-4 and TRBJ2-3; weak D call: TRBD1 (7 bases). Germline V lookup: CDR1 MRHNA, CDR2 SNTAGT. V was trimmed by 0 bases and J by 1 base, leaving 11 bases between them. The CDR3 length is 16 residues. CDR3 loop: CASSDSTGTGTDTQYF. CDR3 bases: TGTGCCAGCAGTGACTCGACAGGGACTGGCACAGATACGCAGTATTTT.

The J gene is TRBJ1-4, the V gene TRBV7-3, with a possible D match to TRBD1 (5 bases). CDR3 length: 15 amino acids. With 2 bases removed from V and 4 bases from J, the gap between germline ends came to 11 bases. Germline V gives CDR1 SGHTA, CDR2 FQGTGA. CDR3 in DNA: TGTGCCAGCAGCTTACAAAGGGGTGGTAATGAAAAACTGTTTTTT. Translating it yields CASSLQRGGNEKLFF. Based on the CDR3 plus reference TRBV7-3 and TRBJ1-4, the full variable domain is GAGVSQTPSNKVTEKGKYVELRCDPISGHTALYWYRQSLGQGPEFLIYFQGTGAADDSGLPNDRFFAVRPEGSVSTLKIQRTERGDSAVYLCASSLQRGGNEKLFFGSGTQLSVL.

The chain links TRBV6-6 to TRBJ2-7, with D possibly TRBD1 on 6 matching bases. CDR1 MNHNY and CDR2 SVGAGI come from the germline V gene (reference sequence). V was pared by 5 bases and J by 1 base, with 18 bases between. The CDR3 runs 16 residues. The CDR3 DNA is TGTGCCAGCAGTACCCCCGGTTCTCAGGGGTCCTACGAGCAGTACTTC. Protein: CASSTPGSQGSYEQYF.

The chain employs TRBV7-2 and TRBJ1-2; TRBD1 is a possible D gene (5 bases). This CDR3 comprises 15 residues. The V and J ends lost 5 bases and 6 bases respectively, with 19 bases between them. CDR1 SGHTA and CDR2 FQGNSA come from the germline V gene. Here the CDR3 DNA reads TGTGCCAGCAGCCCACTGGAGGAGGGGCCGCATGGCTACACCTTC. This sequence encodes CASSPLEEGPHGYTF.

The chain links TRBV28 to TRBJ2-7; 11 nucleotides agree with TRBD2. The germline CDR1 and CDR2 sequences are MDHEN and SYDVKM. The CDR3 covers 14 residues. The V gene end was trimmed by 5 bases and the J gene end by 3 bases; junction bases not matched to a gene: 3. Here the CDR3 DNA reads TGTGCCAGCAGTCCAGGACTAGCGGGCTACGAGCAGTACTTC. Translated, it gives CASSPGLAGYEQYF.

The V call is TRBV9, the J call TRBJ1-1, with 7 nucleotides matching TRBD1. The V segment lost 0 bases and the J segment 4 bases; nucleotides outside the gene matches: 12. Germline loops: CDR1 SGDLS, CDR2 YYNGEE. This CDR3 comprises 17 residues. As DNA, the CDR3 is TGTGCCAGCAGCGTAGGTAGGGATACAGGGGCCCTCACTGAAGCTTTCTTT. It specifies CASSVGRDTGALTEAFF.

In the case of this clone: This specimen includes other DNA sequences encoding the same CDR3. The rearrangement uses TRBV5-4 and TRBJ1-1; no clear D gene. Per the germline V gene, CDR1 is SGHNT and CDR2 is YYREEE (reference sequence). Trimming removed 1 base from V and 4 bases from J, with 8 bases in between. This CDR3 comprises 13 residues. This chain's CDR3 is CASSLSRGTEAFF. The CDR3 DNA reads as TGTGCCAGCAGCTTGAGTCGGGGCACTGAAGCTTTCTTT.

The V call is TRBV9, the J call TRBJ2-7; 7 bases line up with TRBD2. The ends lost 3 bases at V and 3 bases at J; junction bases unmatched: 6. The CDR3 loop spans 14 amino acids. Per germline, CDR1 SGDLS and CDR2 YYNGEE. The CDR3, as DNA: TGTGCCAGCAGCGGCGGGACTAAGGGCTACGAGCAGTACTTC. Its protein is CASSGGTKGYEQYF.

The CDR3 DNA follows: TGTGCCAGTAGTCCCTCGCACCAACAGTCCCGGCAGTACTTC. Translation gives CASSPSHQQSRQYF. This chain joins TRBV19 and TRBJ2-7, with unresolved D. Germline CDR1 is LNHDA and CDR2 is SQIVND (reference sequence). V was trimmed by 5 bases and J by 9 bases, leaving 20 bases between them. CDR3 length: 14 residues.

The CDR3 DNA follows: TGTGCCAGCAGTCCGACAGGGGGCCAAGGCTACACCTTC. Translated, it gives CASSPTGGQGYTF. The V call is TRBV6-1, the J call TRBJ1-2, with 10 bases fitting TRBD1. V gave up 5 bases and J gave up 8 bases; unmatched junction bases: 5. The CDR3 totals 13 residues. Germline CDR1 and CDR2: MNHNS and SASEGT.

CDR3 coding DNA: TGTGCCAGCAGCCTCGACTGGAACACCGGGGAGCTGTTTTTT. Translating gives CASSLDWNTGELFF. V gene TRBV7-2 combines with J gene TRBJ2-2, with unresolved D. Trimming removed 5 bases from V and 1 base from J, with 8 bases in between. CDR1 and CDR2 (germline): SGHTA, FQGNSA. The length of the CDR3 is 14 residues.

This chain joins TRBV28 and TRBJ2-5; possible D gene TRBD2, 5 bases. The CDR3 totals 15 residues. Trimming left V 10 bases short and J 7 bases short, with 25 bases between. Germline CDR1 MDHEN, CDR2 SYDVKM. The CDR3 sequence is CATMSFLPGRGTQYF. The CDR3 DNA sequence: TGTGCCACCATGTCCTTTCTTCCGGGTCGGGGGACCCAGTACTTC.

The J gene is TRBJ1-3, the V gene TRBV6-5; TRBD1 matches at 7 bases. The CDR3 length is 14 residues. V was clipped by 5 bases and J by 2 bases; unmatched bases: 3. Germline V CDR1 and CDR2: MNHEY, SVGAGI. CDR3 protein: CASSATGPGNTIYF. In DNA, the CDR3 is TGTGCCAGCAGTGCGACAGGGCCTGGAAACACCATATATTTT.

The V call is TRBV9, the J call TRBJ2-2, with D possibly being TRBD1 (6 bases). Germline values: CDR1 SGDLS, CDR2 YYNGEE. Trimming pared 0 bases from V and 0 bases from J, leaving 15 bases between. The CDR3 totals 18 residues. CDR3 coding DNA: TGTGCCAGCAGCGTAGAGGGTCGGGCAGGGGCGAACACCGGGGAGCTGTTTTTT. Translating gives CASSVEGRAGANTGELFF.

The V gene is TRBV28, the J gene TRBJ2-7; 9 nucleotides line up with TRBD2. J gave up 2 bases and V 4 bases, and 9 bases lay outside the gene matches. The CDR3 covers 16 residues. Germline CDR1 is MDHEN and CDR2 is SYDVKM. The CDR3 sequence: CASSSLLTSGTYEQYF. Written as DNA, the CDR3 is TGTGCCAGCAGTTCTCTTCTGACTAGCGGAACCTACGAGCAGTACTTC.

The chain employs TRBV7-2 and TRBJ1-1, with D possibly matching TRBD1 (5 bases). This CDR3 is built from 13 residues. CDR1 SGHTA and CDR2 FQGNSA come from the germline V gene. V gave up 5 bases and J gave up 3 bases, with 10 bases separating them. Written as DNA, the CDR3 is TGTGCCAGCAGCACCCGACAGTACACTGAAGCTTTCTTT. Amino acid sequence: CASSTRQYTEAFF.

The chain recombines TRBV6-5 with TRBJ2-1, with a possible D match to TRBD1 (5 bases). The CDR3 loop spans 15 amino acids. Germline CDR1 reads MNHEY; CDR2 reads SVGAGI. V lost 2 bases to trimming and J lost 4 bases, with 12 bases between them. The CDR3 DNA follows: TGTGCCAGCAGTTACCAGGCTCGACAGTACAATGAGCAGTTCTTC. Translating gives CASSYQARQYNEQFF.

The V and J genes are TRBV6-1 and TRBJ2-2, with D tentatively TRBD1 (6 bases). Germline V gene lookup returns CDR1 MNHNS and CDR2 SASEGT. The germline V and J ends were trimmed by 1 base and 7 bases, with 13 bases remaining between them. CDR3 length equals 15 residues. In nucleotides, the CDR3 is TGTGCCAGCAGTGAAGACCGGACAGTTGTCGGGGAGCTGTTTTTT. The encoded protein is CASSEDRTVVGELFF.

The chain couples TRBV5-8 to TRBJ1-1, with a weak D call TRBD1 (5 bases). Trimming took 3 bases from V and 1 from J, leaving 13 bases between them. There are 15 residues in the CDR3. Germline V CDR1 and CDR2: SGHTS, YDEGEE. This CDR3 reads CASSYQGGENTEAFF. The CDR3 DNA is TGTGCCAGCAGCTATCAGGGAGGGGAGAACACTGAAGCTTTCTTT.

This sequence joins TRBV7-3 and TRBJ2-2, with D unclear. The CDR3 spans 12 residues. The V end lost 5 bases, the J end lost 6 bases, and 7 bases lay between the germline ends. The V gene's germline CDR1 is SGHTA and CDR2 FQGTGA. The CDR3 nucleotides are TGTGCCAGCAGCCTACTGGCCGGGGAGCTGTTTTTT. Translation gives CASSLLAGELFF.